This T cell receptor beta chain came from a study of graft-versus-host responses after intestinal transplantation. Study-wide background: Transplant types were multivisceral, liver-intestinal, or isolated intestinal. Anti-thymocyte globulin served as induction for all recipients, who then took tacrolimus and steroids for about three years.

Unmatched junction bases numbered 11, after V lost 6 bases and J lost 2 bases. Germline V gene data show CDR1 as SNHLY and CDR2 as FYNNEI. This CDR3 spans 16 amino acids. Here immunoSEQ multiplex PCR was the method, and the copy in TCRdb shows in-frame clones only, minus some. The sample holds tens of thousands of clones; over 75% are singletons and the top ten take under 0.55%. In the case of this clone: Its antigen is undetermined.

Whole-study results and caveats: Recipient marrow held GvH clones, some first seen in ileum or blood.

This sequence joins TRBV2 and TRBJ2-7; 9 nucleotides match TRBD1. The clonotype comes from a human donor who received an intestinal transplant. The sequenced sample was unstimulated CD8+ T cells sorted from spleen or lymph node cells, obtained before intestinal transplant. The chain's CDR3 is CASRPSGTGIPYEQYF. CDR3 sequence (DNA): TGTGCCAGCAGACCCTCCGGGACAGGGATTCCCTACGAGCAGTACTTC.